Listed here is a single T cell receptor (beta chain). Its specificity is not known. The CDR3 runs 15 residues. V shed 0 bases and J shed 2 bases, with 10 bases lying between them. CDR1 and CDR2 from the germline V gene are SGHRS and YFSETQ. The sample's treatment: 15 to 20 received Ad26.COV2.S at low or high dose, single or two shots; several received placebo; per-sample allocation not given. Samples were taken on day 63 after the first vaccine or placebo injection. An Ad26 vector carrying the Wuhan-strain SARS-CoV-2 spike served as the vaccine. Using immunoSEQ multiplex PCR, the repertoire was profiled, and TCRdb retains in-frame clones only, with some absent. The table records more than 300,000 clones, around 89% of them present only once. The sample belongs to a study of Ad26.COV2.S vaccination and SARS-CoV-2 variants. Study information: Donor joined the COV1001 Ad26.COV2.S trial arm. Overall study findings and caveats: Total responses of T cells may have been underestimated by the analyses of TCR breadth and depth.

The material sequenced was peripheral blood, taken in a trial of Ad26.COV2.S vaccine versus placebo. The chain recombines TRBV5-1 with TRBJ2-3, with D possibly matching TRBD1 (6 bases). The receptor comes from a person between 18 and 59 years old who received the Ad26.COV2.S COVID-19 vaccine or a placebo. CDR3 amino acids: CASSLDQGSTDTQYF. CDR3 in DNA: TGCGCCAGCAGCTTGGATCAGGGGTCCACAGATACGCAGTATTTT.